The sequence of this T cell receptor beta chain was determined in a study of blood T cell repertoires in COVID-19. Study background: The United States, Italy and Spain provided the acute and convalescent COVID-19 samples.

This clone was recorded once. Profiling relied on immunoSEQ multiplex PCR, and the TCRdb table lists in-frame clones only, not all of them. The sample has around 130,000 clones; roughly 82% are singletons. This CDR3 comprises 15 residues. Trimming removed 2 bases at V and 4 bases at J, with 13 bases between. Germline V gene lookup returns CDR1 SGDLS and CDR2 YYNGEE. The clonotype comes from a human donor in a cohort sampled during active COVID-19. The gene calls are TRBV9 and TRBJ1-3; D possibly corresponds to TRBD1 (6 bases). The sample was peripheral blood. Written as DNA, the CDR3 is TGTGCCAGCAGCGTCGCAACAGGGTGGGGAAACACCATATATTTT. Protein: CASSVATGWGNTIYF.